These 27 T cell receptor beta chains share one sample of origin, sequenced in a study of tumor-infiltrating lymphocytes in oesophageal squamous cell carcinoma. TCRdb re-analysed the PCR reads in MiXCR, keeping a single row per CDR3 protein. The data show over 10,000 distinct CDR3 sequences, 52% seen once. What was sequenced was esophageal tumor tissue. These receptors were collected from a female donor with esophageal squamous cell carcinoma.

V gene TRBV19 combines with J gene TRBJ2-7; D possibly corresponds to TRBD2 (6 bases). This CDR3 spans 13 amino acids. With 6 bases removed from V and 2 bases from J, the gap between germline ends came to 11 bases. Germline-derived CDR1 and CDR2 are LNHDA and SQIVND (reference sequence). Here the CDR3 DNA reads TGTGCCAGTAGCGGGAGCCTCACCTACGAGCAGTACTTC. Its translation: CASSGSLTYEQYF.

This clonotype was found a few times. The conserved phenylalanine or tryptophan normally closing the CDR3 is absent here, so this likely arose from a read error. It is unclear where the CDR3 begins or ends on the DNA, so no DNA is shown, and the CDR3 is as TCRdb lists it. The gene calls are TRBV11-2 and TRBJ2-3; the table's D call of TRBD2 was not tested on the DNA. The V gene's germline CDR1 is SGHAT and CDR2 FQNNGV. Including both end residues, the CDR3 is 16 amino acids long. The CDR3 reads CASSLRAGGNEQFFGP.

Note on this clonotype: This may be a read error: a much more frequent sequence differs by one nucleotide. The chain uses TRBV5-1 and TRBJ2-3, with a weak D call TRBD2 (6 bases). CDR1 is SGHRS, CDR2 YFSETQ, per germline. The V end was cut by 0 bases, the J end by 14 bases, with 22 bases between. This CDR3 region has 15 residues. The CDR3 is CASSLGSGSTGELYF. The CDR3, as DNA: TGCGCCAGCAGCTTGGGCTCCGGGAGCACCGGGGAGCTGTATTTT.

Within the sample, this clonotype is medium-sized (0.01 to 0.1%). V and J are TRBV10-2 and TRBJ2-5; perhaps TRBD1 as D (5 bases). Trimming pared 2 bases from V and 3 bases from J, leaving 10 bases between. This CDR3 contains 14 residues. The germline V gene encodes CDR1 WSHSY and CDR2 SAAADI. The CDR3 region is CASSEGARKETQYF. The CDR3 region has the DNA TGCGCCAGCAGTGAGGGGGCGAGAAAAGAGACCCAGTACTTC.

The gene calls are TRBV7-2 and TRBJ2-4; 8 bases map to TRBD2. CDR1 and CDR2 from the germline V gene are SGHTA and FQGNSA. The V segment lost 4 bases and the J segment 0 bases; nucleotides outside the gene matches: 5. The CDR3 sequence is 16 residues long. The DNA for the CDR3 is TGTGCCAGCAGCTCCGGGACTAGACTAGCCAAAAACATTCAGTACTTC. It translates to CASSSGTRLAKNIQYF.

The V gene is TRBV5-5, the J gene TRBJ1-1; TRBD1 agrees at 9 bases. Germline loops: CDR1 SGHKS, CDR2 YYEKEE (reference sequence). The CDR3 is 15 residues long. With V trimmed by 0 bases and J by 4 bases, 4 bases remained unmatched. CDR3 sequence: CASSLDPTGGTEAFF. The CDR3 DNA sequence: TGTGCCAGCAGCTTGGATCCGACAGGGGGCACTGAAGCTTTCTTT.

V gene TRBV7-3 combines with J gene TRBJ2-3; 11 nucleotides line up with TRBD1. CDR3 size: 16 residues. Germline V gene sequence: CDR1 SGHTA, CDR2 FQGTGA. V lost 5 bases to trimming and J lost 4 bases; unmatched junction nucleotides: 8. CDR3 sequence reads: CASSVTGTGGSDTQYF. The CDR3 region has the DNA TGTGCCAGCAGCGTGACCGGGACAGGGGGTTCAGATACGCAGTATTTT.

This clonotype showed up many times. V usage is TRBV6-4 and J usage is TRBJ2-2; D may be TRBD2 (6 bases). V gave up 4 bases and J gave up 5 bases, with 8 bases separating them. Germline V CDR1 and CDR2: MRHNA, SNTAGT. This CDR3 is 13 amino acids long. The CDR3 DNA reads as TGTGCCAGCAGTGTTGGAGGGACCGGGGAGCTGTTTTTT. Translated, it gives CASSVGGTGELFF.

This clonotype was seen only a few times. The genes are TRBV7-2 and TRBJ2-4; D is tentatively TRBD1 or TRBD2 (5 bases each). V was shortened by 5 bases and J by 15 bases, with 32 bases between the two germline ends. The germline V gene encodes CDR1 SGHTA and CDR2 FQGNSA. This CDR3 is 17 amino acids long. DNA for the CDR3: TGTGCCAGCAGCCCGTGGGGCCATAGCGCGAACACCGGGGAGCTGTACTTC. It yields the protein CASSPWGHSANTGELYF.

A single count supports this clonotype. The V gene is TRBV14, the J gene TRBJ2-7; possible D gene TRBD2, 5 bases. The CDR3 totals 15 residues. Germline CDR1 is SGHDN and CDR2 is FVKESK. The ends were cut back, 4 bases at V and 7 bases at J, with 20 bases in the middle. The CDR3 region has the DNA TGTGCCAGCAGCCGAGGACTTAGCTCCTACAATGAGCAGTACTTC. Amino acids: CASSRGLSSYNEQYF. Full variable domain (remainder filled in from reference TRBV14 and TRBJ2-7): EAGVTQFPSHSVIEKGQTVTLRCDPISGHDNLYWYRRVMGKEIKFLLHFVKESKQDESGMPNNRFLAERTGGTYSTLKVQPAELEDSGVYFCASSRGLSSYNEQYFGPGTRLTVT.

This clonotype was observed at least ten times. A much bigger clone sits one base away, suggesting this may be a read error. The chain links TRBV5-1 to TRBJ2-7; D perhaps matches TRBD2 (6 bases). Trimming removed 5 bases from V and 7 bases from J, with 16 bases in between. This CDR3 contains 13 residues. Germline V gene lookup returns CDR1 SGHRS and CDR2 YFSETQ. DNA for the CDR3: TGCGCCAGCAGTGGCGGGACCCGCAATGAGCAGTACTTC. Protein product: CASSGGTRNEQYF. Complete variable domain (other parts from reference TRBV5-1 and TRBJ2-7): KAGVTQTPRYLIKTRGQQVTLSCSPISGHRSVSWYQQTPGQGLQFLFEYFSETQRNKGNFPGRFSGRQFSNSRSEMNVSTLELGDSALYLCASSGGTRNEQYFGPGTRLTVT.

In this sample, this clonotype turned up many times. This chain joins TRBV7-2 and TRBJ1-2; D remains ambiguous. The CDR3 runs 12 residues. Trimming cost V 1 base and J 4 bases, with 4 bases left between them. Germline V gene lookup returns CDR1 SGHTA and CDR2 FQGNSA. The CDR3 bases are TGTGCCAGCAGCTTAGTCAGCTATGGCTACACCTTC. It translates to CASSLVSYGYTF.

With respect to this clonotype: Likely a read error: the CDR3 ends without its conserved phenylalanine or tryptophan. The rearrangement joins TRBV11-1 to TRBJ2-5, with unresolved D. The J call is in doubt because the DNA end fits TRBJ2-1 better. The CDR3 consists of 13 residues. Germline values: CDR1 SGHAT, CDR2 FQDESV (reference sequence). The CDR3 bases are TGTGCCAGCAGCTTTGAGCACCACAATGAGCAGTTCATC. It codes for CASSFEHHNEQFI.

As regards this clonotype: Sequence at one end of the junction differs from germline and may be a read error. This sequence joins TRBV7-2 and TRBJ2-7; TRBD1 matches at 7 bases. From germline, CDR1 is SGHTA and CDR2 FQGNSA. There are 14 residues in the CDR3. The CDR3 here is CASRWTGLNSPLHF. CDR3 bases: TGTGCCAGCAGATGGACAGGCCTCAATTCACCCCTCCACTTC.

The gene calls are TRBV2 and TRBJ1-1; D is unclear. This CDR3 is built from 13 residues. Per germline, CDR1 SNHLY and CDR2 FYNNEI. V gave up 8 bases and J gave up 0 bases, with 10 bases separating them. This CDR3 is CASRVALNTEAFF. The CDR3 nucleotides read TGTGCCAGCCGAGTGGCCCTGAACACTGAAGCTTTCTTT.

CDR3 DNA sequence: TGCAGCGTTGTGGGGAAGGGGACAGCCTACGAGCAGTACTTC. Its protein product is CSVVGKGTAYEQYF. The rearrangement joins TRBV29-1 to TRBJ2-5; TRBD1 aligns across 7 bases. The J call may not be correct, given that the DNA end is closer to TRBJ2-7. Germline CDR1 SQVTM, CDR2 ANQGSEA. The CDR3 is made up of 14 amino acids.

The rearrangement uses TRBV7-2 and TRBJ1-1; maybe TRBD1 (6 bases). V gave up 4 bases and J gave up 4 bases, with 16 bases separating them. This CDR3 is 15 amino acids long. Per the germline V gene, CDR1 is SGHTA and CDR2 is FQGNSA. The CDR3 here is CASSSYRVTGTEAFF. DNA for the CDR3: TGTGCCAGCAGCTCCTACAGGGTGACGGGCACTGAAGCTTTCTTT.

There are many counts of this clonotype. The chain joins TRBV5-1 to TRBJ2-7; 7 bases agree with TRBD1. This CDR3 has 12 residues. V shed 5 bases and J 5 bases; nucleotides not matched to a gene: 4. Germline CDR1 is SGHRS and CDR2 is YFSETQ. The CDR3 coding sequence is TGCGCCAGCAGTCCAACAGGGGACGAGCAGTACTTC. It codes for CASSPTGDEQYF.

The chain joins TRBV10-3 to TRBJ2-5; D not certain. The J call may be faulty, since TRBJ2-3 better matches the DNA end. There are 14 residues in the CDR3. The germline gives CDR1 ENHRY, CDR2 SYGVKD. The CDR3 sequence is CAISEGQDTDTQYF. Written as DNA, the CDR3 is TGTGCCATCAGTGAGGGTCAGGACACAGATACGCAGTATTTT.

The table lists this clonotype with many counts. J is TRBJ2-7 and V is TRBV11-2; TRBD1 aligns across 7 bases. CDR1 SGHAT and CDR2 FQNNGV come from the germline V gene. Unmatched junction bases numbered 4, after V lost 0 bases and J lost 2 bases. This CDR3 region has 15 residues. CDR3 sequence: CASSLDRGYTYEQYF. The CDR3 bases are TGTGCCAGCAGCTTAGACAGGGGGTACACCTACGAGCAGTACTTC.

This clonotype was seen once. This chain links TRBV5-1 with TRBJ2-1; D is uncertain. With the DNA end fitting TRBJ1-4 better, the J assignment may be wrong. The germline gives CDR1 SGHRS, CDR2 YFSETQ. The CDR3 is made up of 14 amino acids. The CDR3 here is CASSLEGRYEKLFF. The CDR3 nucleotides are TGCGCCAGCAGCTTGGAAGGGCGGTATGAAAAACTGTTTTTT.

The V gene is TRBV7-3, the J gene TRBJ2-7; D gene ambiguous. The DNA end lines up better with TRBJ2-1; the J call may be wrong. CDR3 length equals 15 residues. The germline gives CDR1 SGHTA, CDR2 FQGTGA. The DNA for the CDR3 is TGTGCCAGCAGCCCCCCGTCTTTTCTAGGCGGCACACAGTTCTTC. This sequence encodes CASSPPSFLGGTQFF.

The CDR3 loop is CASSFTGKEEQYF. Written as DNA, the CDR3 is TGTGCCAGCAGCTTTACCGGGAAGGAAGAGCAGTACTTC. V usage is TRBV7-2 and J usage is TRBJ2-3; perhaps TRBD2 as D (5 bases). Near its end, the DNA agrees better with TRBJ2-7, so the J call may be wrong. Germline CDR1 reads SGHTA; CDR2 reads FQGNSA. This CDR3 has 13 amino acids.

The chain links TRBV7-8 to TRBJ1-1; D is ambiguous. Trimming cost V 1 base and J 4 bases, with 16 bases left between them. CDR3 size: 16 residues. The V gene's germline CDR1 is SGHVS and CDR2 FQNEAQ. In nucleotides, the CDR3 is TGTGCCAGCAGCTTAGTTTCGGGGATCGGTGTCACTGAAGCTTTCTTT. This codes for CASSLVSGIGVTEAFF.

This clonotype is a singleton in its sample. The chain recombines TRBV7-2 with TRBJ2-5; D gene unclear. The germline V and J ends were trimmed by 3 bases and 4 bases, with 9 bases remaining between them. Per germline, CDR1 SGHTA and CDR2 FQGNSA. The length of the CDR3 is 13 residues. The CDR3 is CASSFSVGETQYF. DNA for the CDR3: TGTGCCAGCAGCTTCAGCGTGGGAGAGACCCAGTACTTC.

This clonotype was picked up one time. The V gene is TRBV6-5, the J gene TRBJ2-3, with 8 bases fitting TRBD2. TRBJ2-7 explains the end of the DNA better; the J call may be wrong. The V gene's germline CDR1 is MNHEY and CDR2 SVGAGI. The CDR3 loop spans 19 amino acids. CDR3 nucleotides: TGTGCCAGCAGGGGGGGCGGGACTAGGGGTGGCGGCTCCTACAATGAGCAGTACTTC. Translation gives CASRGGGTRGGGSYNEQYF.

J is TRBJ2-3 and V is TRBV12-3 or TRBV12-4; TRBD1 matches 9 bases. Trimming at V came to 6 bases and at J to 3 bases, leaving 7 bases not matched to a gene. The CDR3 sequence is 15 residues long. In DNA form, the CDR3 reads TGTGCCAGCAGCCGCCTGGGGACAGGGACAGATACGCAGTATTTT. It specifies CASSRLGTGTDTQYF.